Listed below are T cell receptor beta chains from one sample, sequenced in a study of tumor-infiltrating lymphocytes in glioblastoma multiforme. TCRdb re-analysed the multiplex PCR reads in MiXCR, keeping a single row per CDR3 protein. The table has approximately 30,000 distinct CDR3 sequences, 50% to 75% seen once. Sequencing was performed on brain tumor tissue. These receptors were collected from a male donor with glioblastoma. Both conserved end residues are part of each CDR3. Fields, in order: CDR3 protein, CDR3 DNA, D gene, clone size, V gene, J gene, CDR3 length. D genes are given only for firm matches. The size field is filled for only some rows; it gives once, few, many or a size class.

CDR3aa: CASSPRGNQPQHF
CDR3nt: TGCGCCAGCAGCCCGAGGGGAAATCAGCCCCAGCATTTT
d_gene: -
abundance: medium-sized
v_gene: TRBV5-1
j_gene: TRBJ1-5
len: 13

CDR3aa: CSASPPGQGNSPPHF
CDR3nt: TGCAGTGCTAGCCCTCCGGGACAAGGGAATTCGCCCCCCCACTTT
d_gene: -
abundance: -
v_gene: TRBV20-1
j_gene: TRBJ1-6
len: 15

CDR3aa: CASRGTGVGNQPQHF
CDR3nt: TGTGCCAGCAGAGGGACAGGGGTCGGAAATCAGCCCCAGCATTTT
d_gene: TRBD1
abundance: -
v_gene: TRBV2
j_gene: TRBJ1-5
len: 15

CDR3aa: CASQERGMAYNEQFF
CDR3nt: TGTGCCAGCCAAGAAAGGGGGATGGCATACAATGAGCAGTTCTTC
d_gene: -
abundance: -
v_gene: TRBV7-9
j_gene: TRBJ2-1
len: 15

CDR3aa: CASSFVLAGGYEQYF
CDR3nt: TGTGCCAGCAGTTTTGTACTAGCGGGAGGGTACGAGCAGTACTTC
d_gene: TRBD2
abundance: many
v_gene: TRBV12-3/TRBV12-4
j_gene: TRBJ2-7
len: 15

CDR3aa: CASTPSFGQELAVNTGELLF
CDR3nt: TGTGCAAGCACCCCCTCATTCGGCCAAGAGCTAGCGGTAAACACCGGGGAGCTGCTTTTT
d_gene: TRBD2
abundance: -
v_gene: TRBV11-2
j_gene: TRBJ2-2
len: 20

CDR3aa: CASRATLLVGNTGAFF
CDR3nt: TGTGCCAGCAGGGCTACTCTATTGGTTGGGAACACTGGAGCTTTCTTT
d_gene: -
abundance: -
v_gene: TRBV11-2
j_gene: TRBJ1-1
len: 16

CDR3aa: CASRGLQETQYF
CDR3nt: TGTGCCAGCAGGGGACTTCAAGAGACCCAGTACTTC
d_gene: -
abundance: -
v_gene: TRBV6-2/TRBV6-3
j_gene: TRBJ2-5
len: 12

CDR3aa: CASSGSVNSNQPQHF
CDR3nt: TGTGCCAGCAGTGGGTCAGTGAATAGCAATCAGCCCCAGCATTTT
d_gene: -
abundance: few
v_gene: TRBV2
j_gene: TRBJ1-5
len: 15

CDR3aa: CASSYFAASQYEQYF
CDR3nt: TGTGCCAGCAGTTACTTTGCGGCAAGCCAGTATGAGCAGTACTTC
d_gene: -
abundance: -
v_gene: TRBV6-5
j_gene: TRBJ2-7
len: 15

CDR3aa: CSALEQGAVHTQYF
CDR3nt: TGCAGTGCCCTCGAGCAGGGGGCTGTACATACGCAGTATTTT
d_gene: TRBD1
abundance: -
v_gene: TRBV20-1
j_gene: TRBJ2-3
len: 14

CDR3aa: CARSQEVRKQETQYF
CDR3nt: TGCGCCCGCAGCCAAGAAGTCAGGAAACAGGAGACCCAGTACTTC
d_gene: -
abundance: -
v_gene: TRBV4-1
j_gene: TRBJ2-5
len: 15

CDR3aa: CASSPLVGAGQPQHF
CDR3nt: TGTGCCAGCAGTCCTCTCGTTGGGGCGGGACAACCCCAGCATTTT
d_gene: -
abundance: -
v_gene: TRBV6-2/TRBV6-3
j_gene: TRBJ1-5
len: 15

CDR3aa: CSSKRSSGSIYEQHF
CDR3nt: TGCAGTTCTAAGAGGTCTAGCGGGAGTATCTACGAGCAGCACTTC
d_gene: TRBD2
abundance: -
v_gene: TRBV20-1
j_gene: TRBJ2-7
len: 15

CDR3aa: CASSLVAGGPWEQFF
CDR3nt: TGTGCCAGCAGCTTGGTAGCGGGAGGGCCTTGGGAGCAGTTCTTC
d_gene: TRBD2
abundance: medium-sized
v_gene: TRBV5-6
j_gene: TRBJ2-1
len: 15

CDR3aa: CASSSVGFNSPLHF
CDR3nt: TGTGCCAGCAGTTCAGTAGGGTTTAATTCACCCCTCCACTTT
d_gene: -
abundance: -
v_gene: TRBV5-5
j_gene: TRBJ1-6
len: 14

CDR3aa: CATSDPADGGPSYGYAF
CDR3nt: TGTGCCACCAGTGACCCCGCTGACGGGGGACCCTCCTATGGCTACGCCTTC
d_gene: -
abundance: once
v_gene: TRBV24-1
j_gene: TRBJ1-2
len: 17

CDR3aa: CATSDLTSTNEQFF
CDR3nt: TGTGCCACCAGTGACTTAACTAGTACCAATGAGCAGTTCTTC
d_gene: -
abundance: few
v_gene: TRBV24-1
j_gene: TRBJ2-1
len: 14

CDR3aa: CAIQGGVNQPQHF
CDR3nt: TGTGCTATACAGGGCGGGGTAAATCAGCCCCAGCATTTT
d_gene: -
abundance: -
v_gene: TRBV28
j_gene: TRBJ1-5
len: 13

CDR3aa: CASSPIYRQGDEQFF
CDR3nt: TGCGCCAGCAGCCCAATATACCGACAGGGGGATGAGCAGTTCTTC
d_gene: TRBD1
abundance: -
v_gene: TRBV4-1
j_gene: TRBJ2-1
len: 15

CDR3aa: CASSSQGPSIAEAVF
CDR3nt: TGTGCCAGCAGCTCACAGGGACCCTCTATCGCTGAAGCTGTCTTT
d_gene: -
abundance: -
v_gene: TRBV7-9
j_gene: TRBJ1-1
len: 15

CDR3aa: CASTLSFGQGLAVNTGGLFF
CDR3nt: TGTGCCAGCACCCTCTCTTTCGGCCAAGGGCTAGCGGTAAACACCGGGGGGCTGTTTTTT
d_gene: TRBD2
abundance: -
v_gene: TRBV11-2
j_gene: TRBJ2-2
len: 20

CDR3aa: CSAPKSGIVNNEQFF
CDR3nt: TGCAGTGCCCCCAAATCGGGGATAGTGAACAATGAGCAGTTCTTC
d_gene: -
abundance: -
v_gene: TRBV20-1
j_gene: TRBJ2-1
len: 15

CDR3aa: CASSQEESPFNEQFF
CDR3nt: TGCGCTAGCAGCCAAGAAGAAAGTCCCTTTAATGAGCAGTTTTTC
d_gene: -
abundance: -
v_gene: TRBV4-1
j_gene: TRBJ2-1
len: 15

CDR3aa: CASSYSEYPTEAFF
CDR3nt: TGTGCCAGCAGTTACTCGGAGTATCCCACTGAAGCTTTCTTT
d_gene: -
abundance: -
v_gene: TRBV6-5
j_gene: TRBJ1-1
len: 14

CDR3aa: CASSQDPSASGNYEQYF
CDR3nt: TGCGCCAGCAGCCAAGATCCGTCTGCTAGCGGGAATTACGAGCAGTACTTC
d_gene: TRBD2
abundance: many
v_gene: TRBV4-1
j_gene: TRBJ2-7
len: 17

CDR3aa: CSAGGQGSGNEQFF
CDR3nt: TGCAGTGCTGGAGGGCAGGGAAGTGGCAATGAGCAGTTCTTC
d_gene: -
abundance: -
v_gene: TRBV20-1
j_gene: TRBJ2-1
len: 14

CDR3aa: CASSLLSNTEAFF
CDR3nt: TGTGCCAGCAGCTTGCTCTCGAACACTGAAGCTTTCTTT
d_gene: -
abundance: many
v_gene: TRBV5-4
j_gene: TRBJ1-1
len: 13

CDR3aa: CASSRTGTWNEQYF
CDR3nt: TGTGCCAGCAGCCGGACAGGAACTTGGAACGAGCAGTACTTC
d_gene: TRBD1
abundance: few
v_gene: TRBV7-9
j_gene: TRBJ2-7
len: 14

CDR3aa: CASGFGSTGTQYF
CDR3nt: TGTGCCAGCGGCTTTGGGAGCACAGGTACGCAGTATTTT
d_gene: -
abundance: -
v_gene: TRBV7-8
j_gene: TRBJ2-3
len: 13

CDR3aa: CASALQGQANERLFF
CDR3nt: TGTGCCAGCGCTTTACAGGGACAGGCGAATGAACGACTGTTTTTT
d_gene: TRBD1
abundance: -
v_gene: TRBV11-2
j_gene: TRBJ1-4
len: 15

CDR3aa: CANSLEQGDEKRFF
CDR3nt: TGTGCCAACAGCTTGGAACAGGGCGATGAAAAACGGTTTTTT
d_gene: -
abundance: -
v_gene: TRBV5-4
j_gene: TRBJ1-4
len: 14

CDR3aa: CASSLGLAGASILISITDTQYF
CDR3nt: TGCGCCAGCAGCCTCGGACTAGCGGGAGCTTCGATTCTTATCTCAATCACAGATACGCAGTATTTT
d_gene: TRBD2
abundance: many
v_gene: TRBV4-1
j_gene: TRBJ2-3
len: 22

CDR3aa: CTSSPRLAGGQYTQYF
CDR3nt: TGCACCAGCAGCCCCAGACTAGCGGGAGGGCAATATACGCAGTATTTT
d_gene: TRBD2
abundance: -
v_gene: TRBV4-1
j_gene: TRBJ2-3
len: 16

CDR3aa: CASSSVTGRLAGLGTDTQYF
CDR3nt: TGTGCCAGCAGCTCCGTGACAGGGAGACTAGCGGGACTGGGCACAGATACGCAGTATTTT
d_gene: TRBD2
abundance: -
v_gene: TRBV11-2
j_gene: TRBJ2-3
len: 20

CDR3aa: CRVEGARRDTQYF
CDR3nt: TGCAGAGTCGAAGGGGCTAGAAGGGATACGCAGTATTTT
d_gene: -
abundance: -
v_gene: TRBV20-1
j_gene: TRBJ2-3
len: 13

CDR3aa: CASSQVIAEGLYNEQFF
CDR3nt: TGTGCCAGCAGCCAAGTCATAGCGGAAGGGCTATACAATGAGCAATTCTTC
d_gene: -
abundance: -
v_gene: TRBV4-2
j_gene: TRBJ2-1
len: 17

CDR3aa: CASSLSPANYGYTF
CDR3nt: TGTGCCAGCAGCCTTAGCCCAGCTAACTATGGCTACACCTTC
d_gene: -
abundance: once
v_gene: TRBV11-2
j_gene: TRBJ1-2
len: 14

CDR3aa: CASSYSYPTYEQYF
CDR3nt: TGTGCCAGCAGTTACTCGTACCCAACCTACGAGCAGTACTTC
d_gene: -
abundance: -
v_gene: TRBV6-5
j_gene: TRBJ2-7
len: 14

CDR3aa: CATSPGSYDYTF
CDR3nt: TGTGCCACCAGTCCGGGGAGCTATGACTACACCTTC
d_gene: -
abundance: few
v_gene: TRBV24-1
j_gene: TRBJ1-2
len: 12

CDR3aa: CASSATVMVPQHF
CDR3nt: TGTGCCAGTAGTGCGACAGTGATGGTGCCCCAGCATTTT
d_gene: -
abundance: -
v_gene: TRBV12-3/TRBV12-4
j_gene: TRBJ1-5
len: 13

CDR3aa: CASSAPEGTVNTGELFF
CDR3nt: TGTGCCAGCAGCGCCCCTGAAGGGACAGTGAACACCGGGGAGCTATTTTTT
d_gene: TRBD1
abundance: -
v_gene: TRBV11-3
j_gene: TRBJ2-2
len: 17

CDR3aa: CASRVYRECGNEQFF
CDR3nt: TGTGCCAGCAGAGTCTATCGGGAGTGTGGAAATGAGCAGTTCTTC
d_gene: -
abundance: -
v_gene: TRBV6-5
j_gene: TRBJ2-1
len: 15

CDR3aa: CSVVPLVGIGGFGYTF
CDR3nt: TGCAGCGTTGTCCCGTTGGTGGGGATAGGGGGGTTTGGCTACACCTTC
d_gene: -
abundance: -
v_gene: TRBV29-1
j_gene: TRBJ1-2
len: 16

CDR3aa: CASSQLAGAYNEQFF
CDR3nt: TGCGCCAGCAGCCAACTAGCGGGAGCCTACAATGAGCAGTTCTTC
d_gene: TRBD2
abundance: many
v_gene: TRBV4-1
j_gene: TRBJ2-1
len: 15

CDR3aa: CAISGWTGGDGELFF
CDR3nt: TGTGCCATCAGTGGTTGGACAGGGGGCGACGGGGAGCTGTTTTTT
d_gene: TRBD1
abundance: medium-sized
v_gene: TRBV10-3
j_gene: TRBJ2-2
len: 15

CDR3aa: CASSVDQGDGYTF
CDR3nt: TGTGCCAGCAGCGTAGATCAGGGAGATGGCTACACCTTC
d_gene: -
abundance: -
v_gene: TRBV7-9
j_gene: TRBJ1-2
len: 13

CDR3aa: CASSENSLDEQYF
CDR3nt: TGTGCCAGCAGTGAAAATAGCCTCGACGAGCAGTACTTC
d_gene: -
abundance: many
v_gene: TRBV6-1
j_gene: TRBJ2-7
len: 13

CDR3aa: CASSSRLAGGLSYNEQSF
CDR3nt: TGTGCCAGCAGCTCCCGACTAGCGGGAGGCCTCTCCTACAATGAGCAGTCCTTC
d_gene: TRBD2
abundance: once
v_gene: TRBV11-2
j_gene: TRBJ2-1
len: 18

CDR3aa: CSVAPGGGGETQYF
CDR3nt: TGCAGCGTTGCCCCAGGGGGCGGTGGAGAGACCCAGTACTTC
d_gene: TRBD1
abundance: medium-sized
v_gene: TRBV29-1
j_gene: TRBJ2-5
len: 14

CDR3aa: CACSQTGHEQFF
CDR3nt: TGTGCCTGCAGTCAAACCGGACATGAACAGTTCTTC
d_gene: -
abundance: -
v_gene: TRBV6-5
j_gene: TRBJ2-1
len: 12